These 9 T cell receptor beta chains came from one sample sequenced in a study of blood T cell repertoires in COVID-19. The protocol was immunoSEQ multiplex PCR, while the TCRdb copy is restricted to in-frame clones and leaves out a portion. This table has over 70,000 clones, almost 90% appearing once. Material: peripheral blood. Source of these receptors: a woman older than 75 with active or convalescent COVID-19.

The CDR3 region has the DNA TGTGCCAGCAGCTTAGGGACAGAAAGCACAGATACGCAGTATTTT. Residues: CASSLGTESTDTQYF. The chain couples TRBV7-3 to TRBJ2-3; 7 bases fit TRBD1. The CDR3 covers 15 residues. J lost 0 bases, V lost 2 bases, and 2 bases had no gene match. Germline lookup yields CDR1 SGHTA and CDR2 FQGTGA.

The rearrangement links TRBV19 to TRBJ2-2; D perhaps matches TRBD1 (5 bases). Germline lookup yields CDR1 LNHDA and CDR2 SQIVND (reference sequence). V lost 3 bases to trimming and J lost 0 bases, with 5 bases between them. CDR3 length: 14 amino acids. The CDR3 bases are TGTGCCAGTAGTATGGACACGAACACCGGGGAGCTGTTTTTT. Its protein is CASSMDTNTGELFF.

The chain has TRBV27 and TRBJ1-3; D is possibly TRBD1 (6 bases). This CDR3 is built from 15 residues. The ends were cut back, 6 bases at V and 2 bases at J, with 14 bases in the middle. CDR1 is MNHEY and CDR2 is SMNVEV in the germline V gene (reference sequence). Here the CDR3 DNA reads TGTGCCAGCAGCCCCTCCGGGACAACTGGAAACACCATATATTTT. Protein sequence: CASSPSGTTGNTIYF.

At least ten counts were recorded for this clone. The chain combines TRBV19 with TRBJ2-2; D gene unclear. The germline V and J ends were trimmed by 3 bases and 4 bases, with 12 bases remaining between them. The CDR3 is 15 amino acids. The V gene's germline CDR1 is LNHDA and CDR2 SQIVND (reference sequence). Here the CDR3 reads CASSMGPTSTGELFF. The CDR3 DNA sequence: TGTGCCAGTAGTATGGGCCCAACTTCCACCGGGGAGCTGTTTTTT.

Here the CDR3 reads CASGRLGSGINEQFF. The CDR3 nucleotides are TGCGCCAGCGGAAGACTGGGTAGCGGCATAAATGAGCAGTTCTTC. The V call is TRBV4-3, the J call TRBJ2-1; D is possibly TRBD2 (6 bases). The CDR3 runs to 15 residues. Trimming took off 8 bases at V and 7 bases at J, with 21 bases between the two ends. The germline V gene has CDR1 LGHNA and CDR2 YSLEER.

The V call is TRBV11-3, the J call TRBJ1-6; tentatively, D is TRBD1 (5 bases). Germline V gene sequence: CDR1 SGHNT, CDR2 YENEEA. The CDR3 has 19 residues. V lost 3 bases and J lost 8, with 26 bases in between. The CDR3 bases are TGTGCCAGCAGCTTCTTATTTCGGGGGAGCACAAGGGAAGATTCACCCCTCCACTTT. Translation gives CASSFLFRGSTREDSPLHF. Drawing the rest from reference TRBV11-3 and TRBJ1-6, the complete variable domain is EAGVVQSPRYKIIEKKQPVAFWCNPISGHNTLYWYLQNLGQGPELLIRYENEEAVDDSQLPKDRFSAERLKGVDSTLKIQPAELGDSAVYLCASSFLFRGSTREDSPLHFGNGTRLTVT.

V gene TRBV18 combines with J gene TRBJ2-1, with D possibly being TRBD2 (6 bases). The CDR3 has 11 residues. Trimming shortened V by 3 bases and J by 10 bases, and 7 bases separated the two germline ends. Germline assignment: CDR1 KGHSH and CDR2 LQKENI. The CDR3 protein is CASSPREEQFF. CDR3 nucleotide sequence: TGTGCCAGCTCACCGCGGGAAGAGCAGTTCTTC.

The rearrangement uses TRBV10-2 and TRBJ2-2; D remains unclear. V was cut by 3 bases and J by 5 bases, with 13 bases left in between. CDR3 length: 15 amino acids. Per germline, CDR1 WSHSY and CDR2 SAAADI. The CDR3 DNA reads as TGCGCCAGCAGTGACTATATCCCTGAGACCGGGGAGCTGTTTTTT. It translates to CASSDYIPETGELFF.

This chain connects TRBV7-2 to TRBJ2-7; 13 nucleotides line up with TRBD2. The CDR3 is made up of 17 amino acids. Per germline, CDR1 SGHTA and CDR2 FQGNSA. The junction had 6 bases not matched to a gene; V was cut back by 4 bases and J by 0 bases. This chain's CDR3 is CASSSGTSGTRSYEQYF. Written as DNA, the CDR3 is TGTGCCAGCAGCTCAGGGACTAGCGGGACTCGCTCCTACGAGCAGTACTTC.